The rows below give T cell receptor beta chains drawn from one sample of a study of cytomegalovirus exposure and HLA in healthy donors. Profiled with immunoSEQ multiplex PCR; TCRdb holds only in-frame clones, not every one. This sample carries a few hundred thousand clones, around 86% of them seen once, and the ten largest clones take approximately 1%. Sequencing was done on a sample of PBMCs. Receptor source: a woman in her late teens or twenties in good health and CMV-seronegative. The CDR3 runs from the conserved cysteine through the conserved F or W. Rows may omit the clone size; those that give it use once, few, many or a size class.

V gene | clone size | CDR3 length | CDR3 protein
TRBV4-1 | NA | 16 | CASSLLTGTKGDTIYF
TRBV4-3 | NA | 14 | CASSQDLAAYEQYF
TRBV19 | NA | 14 | CASSDSGGNQPQHF
TRBV5-6 | NA | 14 | CASSFGVGGTEAFF
TRBV14 | once | 15 | CASSPLAGAPYEQYF
TRBV29-1 | NA | 15 | CSVAGGTGEKNIQYF
TRBV19 | NA | 14 | CASVQGNSGNTIYF
TRBV7-8 | NA | 17 | CASSYPLGAGKVYEQYF
TRBV7-2 | NA | 14 | CASSPGWTNEKLFF
TRBV6-1 | NA | 16 | CASSDMKIRGIYGYTF
TRBV7-9 | NA | 14 | CASSLDRDSLHYTF
TRBV4-1 | NA | 15 | CASSQDGTTSREQYF
TRBV6-5 | NA | 14 | CASSFRDGDYGYTF
TRBV14 | NA | 17 | CASSQSTGSTNTGELFF